Sequencing of this TCR beta chain was carried out in a study of shared clonotypes between healthy human individuals. The CDR3 has 18 residues. V lost 6 bases and J lost 5; bases outside the gene matches: 17. The germline V gene encodes CDR1 SGHAT and CDR2 FQNNGV. General study results and limits: Estimated clonotype richness was generally higher in naive than memory subsets.

The authors split each subset's genomic DNA evenly across several immunoSEQ plates. Authors' analysis steps: There were no quality scores in the junction-only immunoSEQ sequences, so filtering differed. Clones were sequenced by immunoSEQ multiplex PCR, and TCRdb holds only the in-frame ones, with some missing. The V and J calls and the clone size are those of that table, but D and trimming were determined from the DNA. This repertoire shows approximately 600,000 clones, roughly 95% found once; its top ten account for about 0.11%. Naive CD8 cells lacked CD45RO, underwent positive selection for CCR7 and left out terminally differentiated effector memory CD45RA+ cells. Details on this clone: No antigen is known for it.

The V gene is TRBV11-2, the J gene TRBJ2-5; TRBD2 agrees at 11 bases. Sequencing used naive CD8+ T cells sorted from blood. The sequence derives from a woman aged 25 to 39 in good health. CDR3 protein: CASSRTQFSGRAIETQYF. The CDR3 coding sequence is TGTGCCAGCAGTCGCACACAATTTAGCGGGAGGGCCATCGAGACCCAGTACTTC.